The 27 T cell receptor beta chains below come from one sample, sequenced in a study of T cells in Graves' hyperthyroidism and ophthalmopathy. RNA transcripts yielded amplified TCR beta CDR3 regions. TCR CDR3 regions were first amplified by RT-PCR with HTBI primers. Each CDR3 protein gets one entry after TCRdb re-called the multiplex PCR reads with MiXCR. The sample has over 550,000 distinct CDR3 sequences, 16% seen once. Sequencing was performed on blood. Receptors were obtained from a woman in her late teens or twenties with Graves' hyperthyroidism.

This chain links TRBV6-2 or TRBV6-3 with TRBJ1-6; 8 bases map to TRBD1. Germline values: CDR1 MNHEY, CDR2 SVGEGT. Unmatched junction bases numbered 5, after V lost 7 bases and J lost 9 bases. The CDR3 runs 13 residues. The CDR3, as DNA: TGTGCCAGCAAAGACAGGGGAGGTTCACCCCTCCACTTT. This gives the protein CASKDRGGSPLHF.

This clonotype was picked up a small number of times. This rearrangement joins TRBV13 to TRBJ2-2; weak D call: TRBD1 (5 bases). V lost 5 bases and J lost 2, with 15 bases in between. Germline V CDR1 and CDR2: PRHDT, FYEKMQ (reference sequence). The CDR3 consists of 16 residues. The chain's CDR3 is CASSPIRGLNTGELFF. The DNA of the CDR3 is TGTGCCAGCAGCCCCATAAGGGGCCTAAACACCGGGGAGCTGTTTTTT. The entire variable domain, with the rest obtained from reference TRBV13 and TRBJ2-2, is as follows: AAGVIQSPRHLIKEKRETATLKCYPIPRHDTVYWYQQGPGQDPQFLISFYEKMQSDKGSIPDRFSAQQFSDYHSELNMSSLELGDSALYFCASSPIRGLNTGELFFGEGSRLTVL.

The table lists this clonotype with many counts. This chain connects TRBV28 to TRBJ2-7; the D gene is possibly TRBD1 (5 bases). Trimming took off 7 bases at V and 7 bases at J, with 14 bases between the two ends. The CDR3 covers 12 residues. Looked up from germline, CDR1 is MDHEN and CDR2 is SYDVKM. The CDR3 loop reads CASKTAPAEQYF. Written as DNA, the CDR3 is TGTGCCAGCAAGACAGCACCCGCAGAGCAGTACTTC.

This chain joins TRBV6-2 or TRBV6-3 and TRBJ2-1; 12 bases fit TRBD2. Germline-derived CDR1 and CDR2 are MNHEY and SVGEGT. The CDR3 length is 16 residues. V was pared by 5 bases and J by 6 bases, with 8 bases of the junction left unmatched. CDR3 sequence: CASSAQTSGGPNEQFF. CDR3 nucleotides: TGTGCCAGCAGTGCACAGACTAGCGGGGGACCCAATGAGCAGTTCTTC.

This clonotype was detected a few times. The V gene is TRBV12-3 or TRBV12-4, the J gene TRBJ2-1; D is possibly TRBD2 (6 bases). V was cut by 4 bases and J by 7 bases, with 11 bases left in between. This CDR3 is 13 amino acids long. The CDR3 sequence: CASSWTKSNEQFF. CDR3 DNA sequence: TGTGCCAGCAGTTGGACTAAATCGAATGAGCAGTTCTTC.

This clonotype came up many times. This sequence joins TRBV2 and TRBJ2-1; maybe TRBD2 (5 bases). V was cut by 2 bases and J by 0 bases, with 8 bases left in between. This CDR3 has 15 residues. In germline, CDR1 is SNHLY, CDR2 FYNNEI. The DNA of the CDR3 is TGTGCCAGCAGTGAAACAACTAGCTCCTACAATGAGCAGTTCTTC. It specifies CASSETTSSYNEQFF.

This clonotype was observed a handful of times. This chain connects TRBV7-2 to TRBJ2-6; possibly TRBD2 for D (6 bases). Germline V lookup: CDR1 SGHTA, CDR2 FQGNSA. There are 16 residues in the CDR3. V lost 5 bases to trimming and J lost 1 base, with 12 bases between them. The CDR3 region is CASSPLEGSGANVLTF. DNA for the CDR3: TGTGCCAGCAGCCCGCTGGAGGGTTCTGGGGCCAACGTCCTGACTTTC.

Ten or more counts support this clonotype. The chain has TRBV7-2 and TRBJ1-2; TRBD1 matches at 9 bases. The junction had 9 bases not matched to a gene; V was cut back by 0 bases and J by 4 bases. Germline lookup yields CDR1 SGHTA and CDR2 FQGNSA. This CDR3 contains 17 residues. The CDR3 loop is CASSLASGTGRPYGYTF. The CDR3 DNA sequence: TGTGCCAGCAGCTTAGCATCCGGGACAGGGCGCCCCTATGGCTACACCTTC. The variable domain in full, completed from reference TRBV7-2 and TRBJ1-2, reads GAGVSQSPSNKVTEKGKDVELRCDPISGHTALYWYRQSLGQGLEFLIYFQGNSAPDKSGLPSDRFSAERTGGSVSTLTIQRTQQEDSAVYLCASSLASGTGRPYGYTFGSGTRLTVV.

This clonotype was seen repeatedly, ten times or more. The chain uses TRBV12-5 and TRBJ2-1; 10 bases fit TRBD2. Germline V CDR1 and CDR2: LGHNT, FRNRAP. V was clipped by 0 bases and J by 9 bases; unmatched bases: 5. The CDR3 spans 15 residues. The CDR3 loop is CASGLVVGTSAEQFF. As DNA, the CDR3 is TGTGCTAGTGGTTTGGTGGTTGGGACTAGCGCTGAGCAGTTCTTC.

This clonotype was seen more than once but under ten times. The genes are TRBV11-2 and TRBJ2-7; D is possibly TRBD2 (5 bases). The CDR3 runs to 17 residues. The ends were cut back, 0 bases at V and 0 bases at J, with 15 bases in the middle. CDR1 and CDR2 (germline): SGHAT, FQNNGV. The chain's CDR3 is CASSLDRGGRFSYEQYF. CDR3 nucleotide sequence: TGTGCCAGCAGCTTAGATCGGGGTGGCAGGTTCTCCTACGAGCAGTACTTC. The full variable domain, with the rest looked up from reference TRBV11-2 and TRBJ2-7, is EAGVAQSPRYKIIEKRQSVAFWCNPISGHATLYWYQQILGQGPKLLIQFQNNGVVDDSQLPKDRFSAERLKGVDSTLKIQPAKLEDSAVYLCASSLDRGGRFSYEQYFGPGTRLTVT.

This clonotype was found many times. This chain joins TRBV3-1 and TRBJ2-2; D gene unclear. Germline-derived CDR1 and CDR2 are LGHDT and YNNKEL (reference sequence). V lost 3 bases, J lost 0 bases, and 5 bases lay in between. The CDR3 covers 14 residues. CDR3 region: CASSQVANTGELFF. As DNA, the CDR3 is TGTGCCAGCAGCCAGGTAGCGAACACCGGGGAGCTGTTTTTT.

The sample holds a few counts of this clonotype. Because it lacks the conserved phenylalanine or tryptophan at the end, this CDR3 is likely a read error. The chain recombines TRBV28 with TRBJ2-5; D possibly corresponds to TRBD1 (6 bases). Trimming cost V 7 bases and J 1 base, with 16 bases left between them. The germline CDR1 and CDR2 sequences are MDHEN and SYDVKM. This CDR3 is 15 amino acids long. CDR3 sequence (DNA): TGTGCCAGCACCCTTGGGGGCAGCTCCCAAGAGACCCAGTACCTC. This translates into CASTLGGSSQETQYL.

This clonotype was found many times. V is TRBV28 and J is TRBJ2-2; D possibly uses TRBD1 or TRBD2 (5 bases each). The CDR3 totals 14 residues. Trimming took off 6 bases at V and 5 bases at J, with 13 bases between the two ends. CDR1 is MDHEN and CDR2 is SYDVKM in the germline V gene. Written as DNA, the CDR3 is TGTGCCAGCAGAGTCGGGACCAAGACCGGGGAGCTGTTTTTT. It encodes CASRVGTKTGELFF.

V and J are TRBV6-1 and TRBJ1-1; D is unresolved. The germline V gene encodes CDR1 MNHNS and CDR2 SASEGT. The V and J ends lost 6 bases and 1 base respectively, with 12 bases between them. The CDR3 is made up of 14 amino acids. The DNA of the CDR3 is TGTGCCAGCAGAGTAACGACGGGGAACACTGAAGCTTTCTTT. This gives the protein CASRVTTGNTEAFF.

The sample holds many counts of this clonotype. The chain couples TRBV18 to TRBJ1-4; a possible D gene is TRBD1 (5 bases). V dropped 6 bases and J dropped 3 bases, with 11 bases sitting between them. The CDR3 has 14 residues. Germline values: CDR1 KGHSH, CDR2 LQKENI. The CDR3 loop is CASSPGTANEKLFF. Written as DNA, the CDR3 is TGTGCCAGCTCCCCCGGGACGGCTAATGAAAAACTGTTTTTT.

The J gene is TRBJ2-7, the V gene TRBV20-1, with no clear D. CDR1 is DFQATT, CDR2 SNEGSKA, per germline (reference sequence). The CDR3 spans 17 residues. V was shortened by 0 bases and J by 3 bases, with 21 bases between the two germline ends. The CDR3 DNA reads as TGCAGTGCTAGAGATACTATGGGCTCCCACTACTACTACGAGCAGTACTTC. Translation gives CSARDTMGSHYYYEQYF.

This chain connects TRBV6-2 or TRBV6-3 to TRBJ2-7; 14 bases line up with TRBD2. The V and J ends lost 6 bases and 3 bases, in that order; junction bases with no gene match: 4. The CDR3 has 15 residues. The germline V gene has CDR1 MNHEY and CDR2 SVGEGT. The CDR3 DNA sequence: TGTGCCAGCAGGGGACTAGCGGGAGTTGGCTACGAGCAGTACTTC. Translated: CASRGLAGVGYEQYF.

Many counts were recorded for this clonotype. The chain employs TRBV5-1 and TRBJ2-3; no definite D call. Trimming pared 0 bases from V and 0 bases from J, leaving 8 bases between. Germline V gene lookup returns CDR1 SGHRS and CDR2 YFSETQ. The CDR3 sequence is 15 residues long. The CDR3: CASSLEPSSTDTQYF. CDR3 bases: TGCGCCAGCAGCTTGGAGCCGTCTAGCACAGATACGCAGTATTTT.

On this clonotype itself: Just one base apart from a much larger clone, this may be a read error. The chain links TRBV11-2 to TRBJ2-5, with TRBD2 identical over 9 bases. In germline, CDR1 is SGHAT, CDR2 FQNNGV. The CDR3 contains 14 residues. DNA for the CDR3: TGTGCCAGGAGCTTAGTGGCCCAGCGGGGGGCCCAGTACTTC. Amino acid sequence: CARSLVAQRGAQYF.

CDR3 amino acids: CASSLVAVEGEQFF. CDR3 sequence (DNA): TGTGCCAGCAGTTTAGTGGCGGTGGAGGGTGAGCAGTTCTTC. The chain uses TRBV12-3 or TRBV12-4 and TRBJ2-1, with D maybe TRBD2 (6 bases). This CDR3 spans 14 amino acids. The V end was cut by 1 base, the J end by 9 bases, with 13 bases between.

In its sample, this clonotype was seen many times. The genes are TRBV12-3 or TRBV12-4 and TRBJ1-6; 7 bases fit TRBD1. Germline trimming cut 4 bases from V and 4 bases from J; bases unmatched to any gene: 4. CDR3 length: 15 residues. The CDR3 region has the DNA TGTGCCAGCAGTTCCCAGGGGGTTTATAATTCACCCCTCCACTTT. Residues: CASSSQGVYNSPLHF.

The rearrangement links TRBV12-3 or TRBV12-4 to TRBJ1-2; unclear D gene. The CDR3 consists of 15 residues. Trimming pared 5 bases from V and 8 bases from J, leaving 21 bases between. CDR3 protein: CASSLTPVRSGGYTF. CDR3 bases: TGTGCCAGCAGTCTCACCCCGGTGAGGTCGGGAGGCTACACCTTC.

The CDR3 loop reads CASSRSPPDTQYF. The CDR3 nucleotides read TGTGCCAGCAGCCGTTCCCCCCCAGATACGCAGTATTTT. The V gene is TRBV9, the J gene TRBJ2-3; D is unresolved. Trimming stripped 4 bases from V and 4 bases from J, with 10 bases between. The CDR3 extends over 13 amino acids. CDR1 SGDLS and CDR2 YYNGEE come from the germline V gene.

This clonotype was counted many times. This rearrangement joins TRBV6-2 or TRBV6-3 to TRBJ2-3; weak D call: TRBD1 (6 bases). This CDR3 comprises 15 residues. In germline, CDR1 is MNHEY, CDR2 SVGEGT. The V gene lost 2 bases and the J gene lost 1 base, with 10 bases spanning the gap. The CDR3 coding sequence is TGTGCCAGCAGTTACGGGGGACACCGCACAGATACGCAGTATTTT. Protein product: CASSYGGHRTDTQYF.

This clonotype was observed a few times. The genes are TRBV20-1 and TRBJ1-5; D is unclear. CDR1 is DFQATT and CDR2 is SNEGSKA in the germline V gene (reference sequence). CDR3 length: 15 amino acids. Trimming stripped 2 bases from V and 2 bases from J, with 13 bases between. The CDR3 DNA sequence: TGCAGTGCTAGACACCCGCTCCGGGGCAATCAGCCCCAGCATTTT. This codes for CSARHPLRGNQPQHF.

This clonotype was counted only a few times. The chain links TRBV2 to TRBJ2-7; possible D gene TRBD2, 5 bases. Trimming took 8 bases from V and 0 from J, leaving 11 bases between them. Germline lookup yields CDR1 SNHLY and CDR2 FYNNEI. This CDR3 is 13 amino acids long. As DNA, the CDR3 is TGTGCCAGCGGAGGAGTTGGCTCCTACGAGCAGTACTTC. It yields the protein CASGGVGSYEQYF.

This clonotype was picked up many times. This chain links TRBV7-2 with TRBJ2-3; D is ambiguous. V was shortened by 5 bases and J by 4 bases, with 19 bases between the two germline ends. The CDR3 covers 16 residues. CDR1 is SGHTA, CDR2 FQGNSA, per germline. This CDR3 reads CASSPAELPQADTQYF. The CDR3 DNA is TGTGCCAGCAGCCCCGCTGAGCTACCCCAGGCAGATACGCAGTATTTT. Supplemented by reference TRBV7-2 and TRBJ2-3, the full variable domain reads GAGVSQSPSNKVTEKGKDVELRCDPISGHTALYWYRQSLGQGLEFLIYFQGNSAPDKSGLPSDRFSAERTGGSVSTLTIQRTQQEDSAVYLCASSPAELPQADTQYFGPGTRLTVL.